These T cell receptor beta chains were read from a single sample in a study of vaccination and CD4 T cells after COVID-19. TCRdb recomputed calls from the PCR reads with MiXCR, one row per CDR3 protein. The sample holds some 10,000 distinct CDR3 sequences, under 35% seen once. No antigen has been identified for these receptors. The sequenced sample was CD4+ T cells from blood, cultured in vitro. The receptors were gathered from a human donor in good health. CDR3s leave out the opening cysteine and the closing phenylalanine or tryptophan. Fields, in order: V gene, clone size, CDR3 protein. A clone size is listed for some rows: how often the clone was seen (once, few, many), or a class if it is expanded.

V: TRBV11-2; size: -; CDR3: ASSLARGPSEQY
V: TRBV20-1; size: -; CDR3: SARVSGQYTYEQY
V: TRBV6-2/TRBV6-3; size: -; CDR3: ASSYSNFPEDSEQY
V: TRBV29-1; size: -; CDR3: SVRTPGNTIY
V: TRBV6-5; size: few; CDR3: ASSYPDRESDTGELF
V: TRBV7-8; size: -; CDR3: ASTPRGLALAGELF
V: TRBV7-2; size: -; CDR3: ASSRGGGKPTEAF
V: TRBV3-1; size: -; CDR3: ASSQDRHGYEQY
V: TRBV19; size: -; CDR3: ASSRGEEDTQY
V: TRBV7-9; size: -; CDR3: ASSLGPLGAPNEQF
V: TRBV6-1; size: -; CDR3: ASVGTPGNTIY
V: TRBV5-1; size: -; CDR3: ASSLGGGKAYEQY
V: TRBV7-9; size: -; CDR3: ASSPRPGTGRIEAF
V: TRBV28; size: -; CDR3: ASSLKVPGSQETQY
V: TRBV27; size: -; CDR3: ASSLEFWTGFNEQF
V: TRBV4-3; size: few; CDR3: ASSQVRTGGSGYT
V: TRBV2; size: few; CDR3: ASCMSNSPLH
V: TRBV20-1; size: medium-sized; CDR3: SATEGGGEGNQPQH
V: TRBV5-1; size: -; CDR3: ASSLGKGTVTGEQY
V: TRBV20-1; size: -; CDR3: SARDLLAGAENEQF
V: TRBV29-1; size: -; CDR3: SVPYSSTDTQY
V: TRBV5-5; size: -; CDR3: ASSLAQEQTQY
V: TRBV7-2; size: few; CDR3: ASSLAPTLAGGPTYEQY
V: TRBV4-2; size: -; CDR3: ASSQDQLAGNIQY
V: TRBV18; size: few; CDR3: ASSPFGRDETQY
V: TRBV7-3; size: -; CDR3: ASSLMASGVAKNIQY
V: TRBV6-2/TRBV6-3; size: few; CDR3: ASSRAAAYEQY
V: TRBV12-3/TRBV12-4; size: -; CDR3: ASSLRGQDQPQH
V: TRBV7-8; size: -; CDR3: ASILDGGEQF
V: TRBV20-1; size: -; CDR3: SATLPRKETQY
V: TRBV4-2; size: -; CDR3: ASSQDHRDAGELF
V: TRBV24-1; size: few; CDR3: ATSTQGSYNEQF
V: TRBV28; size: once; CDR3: ASSFLQFYGYT
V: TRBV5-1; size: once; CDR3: ASSSTGAGANVLT
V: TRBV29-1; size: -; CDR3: SVEGGSTDTQY
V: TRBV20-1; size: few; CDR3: SASGKMNTEAF
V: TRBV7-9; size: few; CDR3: ASSSLLTGSTDTQY
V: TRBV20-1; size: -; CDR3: SARKPQGADTQY
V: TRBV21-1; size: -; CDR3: ASSKCGWGVWYGYT
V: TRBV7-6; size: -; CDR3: ASSSRGLRSGTDTQY